The 13 T cell receptor beta chains presented below share a single source sample, sequenced in a study of IL-17A CD8 T cells in psoriatic arthritis synovium. Synovial fluid was aspirated from actively inflamed joints of psoriatic arthritis patients. Method: immunoSEQ multiplex PCR; TCRdb's copy keeps in-frame clones and lacks some. This table holds around 2,000 clones, more than 65% found once. Sequencing was performed on memory CD8+ T cells from synovial fluid. Subset specified: bulk memory CD8+ T cells (CD45RA-CD27+/- and CD45RA+CD27-). These receptors all come from a human donor with psoriatic arthritis.

This chain uses TRBV9 with TRBJ2-5; D is perhaps TRBD2 (6 bases). Deletions cut 2 bases from V and 7 bases from J, with 15 bases between. Per the germline V gene, CDR1 is SGDLS and CDR2 is YYNGEE. This CDR3 comprises 14 residues. This chain's CDR3 is CASSVGGVLGTQYF. The CDR3 DNA follows: TGTGCCAGCAGCGTGGGCGGGGTCCTCGGGACCCAGTACTTC.

V usage is TRBV4-1 and J usage is TRBJ1-5; TRBD1 aligns across 10 bases. Germline V gives CDR1 MGHRA, CDR2 YSYEKL. This CDR3 comprises 17 residues. The V gene end was trimmed by 5 bases and the J gene end by 4 bases; junction bases not matched to a gene: 11. The CDR3 sequence: CASSESETGGLNQPQHF. CDR3 sequence (DNA): TGCGCCAGCAGCGAGAGTGAGACAGGGGGCTTAAATCAGCCCCAGCATTTT.

V is TRBV6-5 and J is TRBJ2-7, with D perhaps given as TRBD1 or TRBD2 (5 bases each). The CDR3 runs to 14 residues. The V end lost 7 bases, the J end lost 6 bases, and 19 bases lay between the germline ends. In germline, CDR1 is MNHEY, CDR2 SVGAGI. The CDR3 protein is CASKDTGTFGEQYF. The CDR3 bases are TGTGCCAGCAAGGATACCGGGACCTTTGGCGAGCAGTACTTC.

The V gene is TRBV30, the J gene TRBJ2-1; 7 bases line up with TRBD2. Trimming removed 0 bases from V and 9 bases from J; junction bases left unmatched: 8. This CDR3 contains 14 residues. CDR1 and CDR2 from the germline V gene are GTSNPN and SVGIG (reference sequence). The CDR3 DNA reads as TGTGCCTGGAGTGTTGGCCTAGCGGTCGGTGAGCAGTTCTTC. It encodes CAWSVGLAVGEQFF.

The gene calls are TRBV10-2 and TRBJ2-2, with D perhaps matching TRBD1 (5 bases). Germline CDR1 is WSHSY and CDR2 is SAAADI. This CDR3 spans 11 amino acids. Trimming stripped 7 bases from V and 7 bases from J, with 7 bases between. CDR3: CASTGIGELFF. CDR3 nucleotides: TGCGCCAGCACAGGGATCGGGGAGCTGTTTTTT.

The gene calls are TRBV7-9 and TRBJ1-1; tentatively, D is TRBD1 (5 bases). Trimming left V 3 bases short and J 7 bases short, with 21 bases between. Germline V CDR1 and CDR2: SEHNR, FQNEAQ (reference sequence). The CDR3 sequence is 16 residues long. The CDR3 spells CASSFVIGRGTIEAFF. Here the CDR3 DNA reads TGTGCCAGCAGCTTCGTAATAGGACGGGGGACTATTGAAGCTTTCTTT.

As concerns this clone: In this CDR3 the conserved last residue, phenylalanine or tryptophan, is missing, so a read error is likely. The DNA is omitted, as the CDR3 cannot be located on it reliably, and the CDR3 follows TCRdb's listing. The V gene is TRBV12-5, the J gene TRBJ1-4. The CDR3 is 8 residues long, counting both termini. The germline CDR1 and CDR2 sequences are LGHNT and FRNRAP. Here the CDR3 reads CASGPRTG.

This chain joins TRBV27 and TRBJ2-1; 7 bases line up with TRBD1. The CDR3 has 15 residues. The V and J ends lost 0 bases and 9 bases, in that order; junction bases with no gene match: 8. Germline CDR1 reads MNHEY; CDR2 reads SMNVEV (reference sequence). The CDR3 region has the DNA TGTGCCAGCAGTTTATCCCCCACAGGGGCGGGTGAGCAGTTCTTC. Residues: CASSLSPTGAGEQFF.

This clone has more than one count but fewer than ten. V gene TRBV27 combines with J gene TRBJ2-1, with 12 bases that match TRBD2. The trim removed 7 bases at V and 4 bases at J, leaving 5 bases unmatched. This CDR3 region has 15 residues. Germline V gene sequence: CDR1 MNHEY, CDR2 SMNVEV (reference sequence). The CDR3 sequence: CASTLLAGGYNEQFF. As DNA, the CDR3 is TGTGCCAGCACATTACTAGCGGGAGGATACAATGAGCAGTTCTTC.

The J gene is TRBJ1-1, the V gene TRBV6-5; a weak D match, TRBD1 (6 bases). CDR3 length: 11 amino acids. The ends were cut back, 11 bases at V and 4 bases at J, with 11 bases in the middle. Germline V gives CDR1 MNHEY, CDR2 SVGAGI. The CDR3 sequence: CAFTGSTEAFF. In DNA form, the CDR3 reads TGTGCCTTCACAGGGAGCACTGAAGCTTTCTTT.

The J gene is TRBJ2-7, the V gene TRBV6-6; 7 bases are a match to TRBD1. V shed 7 bases and J 4 bases; nucleotides not matched to a gene: 7. Germline values: CDR1 MNHNY, CDR2 SVGAGI (reference sequence). The CDR3 contains 13 residues. CDR3 DNA: TGTGCCAGCACTAAGACAGGGCTGTACGAGCAGTACTTC. This translates into CASTKTGLYEQYF.

V is TRBV27 and J is TRBJ2-3, with D perhaps matching TRBD1 (5 bases). Germline CDR1 is MNHEY and CDR2 is SMNVEV (reference sequence). The CDR3 spans 20 residues. Trimming pared 3 bases from V and 0 bases from J, leaving 25 bases between. The CDR3 protein is CASSFIAHLLQEPSTDTQYF. Written as DNA, the CDR3 is TGTGCCAGCAGTTTCATAGCTCACCTGTTACAGGAACCTAGCACAGATACGCAGTATTTT.

The J gene is TRBJ2-5, the V gene TRBV6-5; D is possibly TRBD2 (6 bases). The V gene lost 4 bases and the J gene lost 2 bases, with 8 bases spanning the gap. From germline, CDR1 is MNHEY and CDR2 SVGAGI. This CDR3 spans 13 amino acids. This chain's CDR3 is CASSFGSQETQYF. The CDR3 coding sequence is TGTGCCAGCAGTTTCGGGAGTCAAGAGACCCAGTACTTC.